The following is a TCR beta chain sequence with its context. CDR3 size: 12 residues. Trimming stripped 11 bases from V and 3 bases from J, with 13 bases between. The germline CDR1 and CDR2 sequences are SEHNR and FQNEAQ (reference sequence). From 8.5 to 10 ml of fresh peripheral blood, PBMCs were isolated. These data come from a study of T cells in Graves' hyperthyroidism and ophthalmopathy. RNA transcripts served as the template for amplifying TCR beta CDR3 regions. First-round RT-PCR of the TCR CDR3 relied on the HTBI primer set. TCRdb fed the multiplex PCR reads into MiXCR, producing one record per CDR3 protein. The repertoire holds 750,000 to 900,000 distinct CDR3 sequences, with 38% as singletons.

The clonotype comes from a man between 18 and 29 years old with Graves' hyperthyroidism. Input material: blood. The J gene is TRBJ2-5, the V gene TRBV7-9, with D perhaps given as TRBD1 or TRBD2 (5 bases each). The chain's CDR3 is CAGTRGEETQYF. Here the CDR3 DNA reads TGTGCCGGAACTCGAGGGGAAGAGACCCAGTACTTC. The full variable domain, its missing parts supplied by reference TRBV7-9 and TRBJ2-5, is DTGVSQNPRHKITKRGQNVTFRCDPISEHNRLYWYRQTLGQGPEFLTYFQNEAQLEKSRLLSDRFSAERPKGSFSTLEIQRTEQGDSAMYLCAGTRGEETQYFGPGTRLLVL.